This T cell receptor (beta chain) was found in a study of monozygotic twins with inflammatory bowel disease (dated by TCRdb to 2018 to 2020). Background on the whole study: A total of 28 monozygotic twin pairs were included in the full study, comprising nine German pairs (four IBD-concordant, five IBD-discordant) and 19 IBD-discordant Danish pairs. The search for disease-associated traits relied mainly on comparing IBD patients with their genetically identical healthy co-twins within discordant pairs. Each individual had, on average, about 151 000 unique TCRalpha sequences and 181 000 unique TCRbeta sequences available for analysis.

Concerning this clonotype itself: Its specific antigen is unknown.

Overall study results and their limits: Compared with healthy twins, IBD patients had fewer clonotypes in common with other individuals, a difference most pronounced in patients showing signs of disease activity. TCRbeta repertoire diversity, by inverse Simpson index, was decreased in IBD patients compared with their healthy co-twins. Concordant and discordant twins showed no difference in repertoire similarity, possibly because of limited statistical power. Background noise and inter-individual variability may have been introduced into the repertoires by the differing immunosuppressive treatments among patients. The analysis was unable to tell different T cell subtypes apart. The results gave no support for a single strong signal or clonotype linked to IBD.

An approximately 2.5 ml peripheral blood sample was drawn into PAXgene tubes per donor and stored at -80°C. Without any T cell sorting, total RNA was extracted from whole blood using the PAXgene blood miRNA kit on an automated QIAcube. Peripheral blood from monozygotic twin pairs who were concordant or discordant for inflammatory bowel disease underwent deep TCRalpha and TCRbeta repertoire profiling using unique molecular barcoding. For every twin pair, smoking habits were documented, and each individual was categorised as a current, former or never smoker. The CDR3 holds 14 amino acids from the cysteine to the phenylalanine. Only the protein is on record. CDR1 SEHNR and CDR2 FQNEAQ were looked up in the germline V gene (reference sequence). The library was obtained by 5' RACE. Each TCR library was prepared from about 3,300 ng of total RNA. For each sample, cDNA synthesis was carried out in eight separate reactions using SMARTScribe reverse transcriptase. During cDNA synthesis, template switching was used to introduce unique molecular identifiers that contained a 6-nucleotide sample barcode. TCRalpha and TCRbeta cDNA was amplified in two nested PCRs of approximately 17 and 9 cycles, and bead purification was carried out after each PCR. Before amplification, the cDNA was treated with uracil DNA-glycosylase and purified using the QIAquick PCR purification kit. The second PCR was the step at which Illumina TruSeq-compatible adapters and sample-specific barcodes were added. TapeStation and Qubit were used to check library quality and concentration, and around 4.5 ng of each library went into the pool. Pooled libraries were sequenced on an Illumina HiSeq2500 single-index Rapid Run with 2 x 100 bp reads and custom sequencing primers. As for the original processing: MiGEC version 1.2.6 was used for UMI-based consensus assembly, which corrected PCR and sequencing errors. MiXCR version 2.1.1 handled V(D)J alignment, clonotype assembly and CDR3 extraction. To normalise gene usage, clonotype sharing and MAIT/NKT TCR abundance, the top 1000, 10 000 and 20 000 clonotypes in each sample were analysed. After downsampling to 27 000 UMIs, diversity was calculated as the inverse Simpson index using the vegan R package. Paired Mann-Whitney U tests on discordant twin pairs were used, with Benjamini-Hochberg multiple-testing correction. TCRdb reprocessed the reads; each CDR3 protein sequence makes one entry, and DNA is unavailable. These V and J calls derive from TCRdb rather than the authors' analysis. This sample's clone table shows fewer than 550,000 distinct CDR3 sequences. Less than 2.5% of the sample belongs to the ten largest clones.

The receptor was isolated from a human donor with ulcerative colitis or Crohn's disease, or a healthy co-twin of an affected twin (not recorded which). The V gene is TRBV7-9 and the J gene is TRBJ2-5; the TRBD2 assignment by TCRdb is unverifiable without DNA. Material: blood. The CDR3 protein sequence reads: CASSTAGGTETQYF.